Listed below are T cell receptor beta chains from one sample, sequenced in a study of CD8+ T cells in alopecia areata. TCRdb's table, derived via immunoSEQ multiplex PCR, lists solely in-frame clones and lacks some. The table shows under 300,000 clones, with about three fifths occurring only once. This material consisted of CD4+ T cells sorted from blood, taken at week 52, from a patient treated with tofacitinib. Receptors were obtained from a human donor with alopecia areata. Each CDR3 is given with its conserved first and last residue. A D gene is named only where the DNA matches it firmly. Some rows have no size entry. The others give once, few or many, or a class for an expanded clone.

j_gene	d_gene	v_gene	abundance	CDR3nt	CDR3aa
TRBJ1-5	NA	TRBV30	NA	TGTGCCTGGACGGGGGGAAGGAATCAGCCCCAGCATTTT	CAWTGGRNQPQHF
TRBJ2-6	TRBD1	TRBV18	NA	TGTGCCAGCGCATCCAGGGGGATCGGGGCCAACGTCCTGACTTTC	CASASRGIGANVLTF
TRBJ1-1	NA	TRBV10-3	NA	TGTGCCATCTCGCGAGGAAAGTGGGCTGAAGCTTTCTTT	CAISRGKWAEAFF
TRBJ1-2	TRBD1	TRBV7-9	NA	TGTGCCAGCAGCCCGGGACAGAACTATGGCTACACCTTC	CASSPGQNYGYTF
TRBJ2-4	NA	TRBV30	NA	TGTGCCTGGAGTGCTACTCACCGAGGGGTCCTAGCCAAAAACATTCAGTACTTC	CAWSATHRGVLAKNIQYF
TRBJ1-2	NA	TRBV29-1	few	TGCAGCGTTACAGGGTACTATGGCTACACCTTC	CSVTGYYGYTF
TRBJ2-7	NA	TRBV4-1	NA	TGCGCCAGCAGTAGGTCAGCCTCTCCCTACGAGCAGTACTTC	CASSRSASPYEQYF
TRBJ2-1	TRBD2	TRBV4-2	NA	TGTGCCAGCAGCCAAGATTTTTTGACTAGCGGGGGTTACAATGAGCAGTTCTTC	CASSQDFLTSGGYNEQFF
TRBJ2-3	NA	TRBV15	NA	TGTGCCACCAGCAGAGAGATCCTTATCGGCACAGATACGCAGTATTTT	CATSREILIGTDTQYF
TRBJ1-1	NA	TRBV29-1	many	TGCAGCGGTCAGAATACTGAAGCTTTCTTT	CSGQNTEAFF
TRBJ1-1	NA	TRBV29-1	NA	TGCAGCGTTGTCCCTGGGCCTGCGGACGAAGCTTTCTTT	CSVVPGPADEAFF
TRBJ1-2	TRBD1	TRBV2	NA	TGTGCCAGCAGCGCACAGGGGGAGGTTAGCTATGGCTACACCTTC	CASSAQGEVSYGYTF
TRBJ2-6	NA	TRBV18	NA	TGTGCCAGCTCACTGGATAGCTCTGGGGCCAACGTCCTGACTTTC	CASSLDSSGANVLTF
TRBJ2-3	NA	TRBV7-9	NA	TGTGCCAGCAGCGCGTACCCCGGTCCCTATTTT	CASSAYPGPYF
TRBJ1-6	TRBD1	TRBV25-1	NA	TGTGCCAGCAGTGCGACAGGGAATTCACCCCTCCACTTT	CASSATGNSPLHF
TRBJ2-7	NA	TRBV7-9	NA	TGTGCCAGCAGCTTACCGGGACCCTCCGAGCAGTACTTC	CASSLPGPSEQYF
TRBJ2-5	TRBD2	TRBV6-5	NA	TGTGCCAGCAACCCCGGGGGGGCGGGGGAGACCCAGTACTTC	CASNPGGAGETQYF
TRBJ2-1	TRBD2	TRBV7-3	NA	TGTGCCAGCAGCTTACCCCCACTAGCGGGGGGGCCCTACAATGAGCAGTTCTTC	CASSLPPLAGGPYNEQFF
TRBJ1-2	NA	TRBV6-5	NA	TGTGCCAGCAACGACCCTGTTGGCTATGGCTACACCTTC	CASNDPVGYGYTF
TRBJ2-5	TRBD1	TRBV12-5	NA	TGTGCTAGTGGTTTCGGGACAGGGCACGAGACCCAGTACTTC	CASGFGTGHETQYF
TRBJ1-5	NA	TRBV21-1	few	TGTGCCAGCCCCCAAAATCAGCCCCAGCATTTT	CASPQNQPQHF
TRBJ2-1	NA	TRBV9	NA	TGTGCCAGCAGCGTAGGCGGGACACCCACCTACAATGAGCAGTTCTTC	CASSVGGTPTYNEQFF
TRBJ2-7	NA	TRBV10-3	few	TGTGCCATCAGTGACACCTACGAGCAGTACTTC	CAISDTYEQYF
TRBJ1-2	NA	TRBV29-1	NA	TGCAGCGCGGGGGGGAGTGGGGGCTACACCTTC	CSAGGSGGYTF